These 29 T cell receptor beta chains share one sample of origin, sequenced in a study of cytomegalovirus exposure and HLA in healthy donors. It was with 60 Vbeta and 13 Jbeta primers that the PCR ran. Sequencing used immunoSEQ multiplex PCR; TCRdb keeps in-frame clones, though not all of them. Among around 100,000 clones listed, around 10% were seen once. Sequenced material: PBMCs. The receptors stem from a man aged 40-49 years in good health and CMV-seropositive.

This clone appeared a few times. This chain links TRBV5-1 with TRBJ2-7; 9 bases line up with TRBD2. There are 13 residues in the CDR3. The germline V gene has CDR1 SGHRS and CDR2 YFSETQ. J gave up 4 bases and V 5 bases, and 4 bases lay outside the gene matches. The CDR3 DNA reads TGCGCCAGCAGTGGGACTAGCAGATACGAGCAGTACTTC. This translates into CASSGTSRYEQYF. The full variable domain, in which reference TRBV5-1 and TRBJ2-7 provide the parts outside the CDR3, is KAGVTQTPRYLIKTRGQQVTLSCSPISGHRSVSWYQQTPGQGLQFLFEYFSETQRNKGNFPGRFSGRQFSNSRSEMNVSTLELGDSALYLCASSGTSRYEQYFGPGTRLTVT.

In this sample, this clone turned up a few times. This rearrangement joins TRBV5-4 to TRBJ2-7; D call uncertain. The CDR3 spans 13 residues. Trimming pared 1 base from V and 2 bases from J, leaving 7 bases between. Germline V gives CDR1 SGHNT, CDR2 YYREEE (reference sequence). This CDR3 is CASSLWATYEQYF. The CDR3 bases are TGTGCCAGCAGCTTGTGGGCTACCTACGAGCAGTACTTC.

The CDR3 region is CASSLRIAGATGELFF. CDR3 in DNA: TGTGCCAGCAGCTTAAGGATAGCGGGAGCTACCGGGGAGCTGTTTTTT. J is TRBJ2-2 and V is TRBV7-3, with 9 bases that match TRBD2. This CDR3 has 16 residues. CDR1 is SGHTA and CDR2 is FQGTGA in the germline V gene. The V gene end was trimmed by 1 base and the J gene end by 5 bases; junction bases not matched to a gene: 5.

This clone was counted many times. This chain connects TRBV5-4 to TRBJ1-1; D is ambiguous. CDR1 and CDR2 from the germline V gene are SGHNT and YYREEE (reference sequence). Between the trimmed V and J ends, which lost 2 bases and 1 base, there was a span of 18 bases. The CDR3 totals 17 residues. The CDR3 nucleotides are TGTGCCAGCAGCTTTGGGCGGGCAAACGCCGAGAACACTGAAGCTTTCTTT. Its translation is CASSFGRANAENTEAFF.

This clone was found a few times. The chain recombines TRBV25-1 with TRBJ2-1, with D maybe TRBD2 (5 bases). The CDR3 consists of 13 residues. V was shortened by 4 bases and J by 10 bases, with 14 bases between the two germline ends. Looked up from germline, CDR1 is MGHDK and CDR2 is SYGVNS. CDR3 bases: TGTGCCAGCAGTGTTGCCCAGACGGGGGAGCAGTTCTTC. Protein product: CASSVAQTGEQFF.

This clone is termed medium-sized. The CDR3 DNA reads as TGCGCCAGCAGCCAGGGACAGTCAAACTCTGGGGCCAACGTCCTGACTTTC. Amino acids: CASSQGQSNSGANVLTF. The V and J genes are TRBV4-3 and TRBJ2-6; 7 nucleotides agree with TRBD1. Trimming took 3 bases from V and 0 from J; bases not matched to a gene: 5. Germline loops: CDR1 LGHNA, CDR2 YSLEER. The CDR3 contains 17 residues.

This sequence joins TRBV7-6 and TRBJ2-5; 11 bases are shared with TRBD2. The junction had 1 base not matched to a gene; V was cut back by 3 bases and J by 4 bases. Germline loops: CDR1 SGHVS, CDR2 FNYEAQ. The length of the CDR3 is 14 residues. Here the CDR3 reads CASSLTSGIETQYF. In DNA, the CDR3 is TGTGCCAGCAGCTTGACTAGCGGGATAGAGACCCAGTACTTC.

This clone was detected a few times. V and J are TRBV7-9 and TRBJ2-2, with TRBD1 identical over 7 bases. The germline gives CDR1 SEHNR, CDR2 FQNEAQ (reference sequence). There are 19 residues in the CDR3. The trim removed 3 bases at V and 5 bases at J, leaving 18 bases unmatched. This CDR3 reads CASSFIPGQLTLRTGELFF. The CDR3 DNA reads TGTGCCAGCAGCTTTATCCCGGGACAGCTGACTTTGCGAACCGGGGAGCTGTTTTTT.

This clone was detected only a few times. The V gene is TRBV4-2, the J gene TRBJ2-3, with D unclear. This CDR3 has 15 residues. The germline V gene encodes CDR1 LGHNA and CDR2 YNFKEQ. Trimming stripped 6 bases from V and 2 bases from J, with 15 bases between. For the CDR3, the DNA is TGTGCCAGCAGGCTCCTAGGATCGGCCACAGATACGCAGTATTTT. Its protein product is CASRLLGSATDTQYF.

The chain uses TRBV19 and TRBJ2-7; D is ambiguous. The ends were cut back, 3 bases at V and 2 bases at J, with 11 bases in the middle. The CDR3 covers 14 residues. Germline CDR1 is LNHDA and CDR2 is SQIVND (reference sequence). The CDR3 protein is CASSIQFRTYEQYF. The CDR3, as DNA: TGTGCCAGTAGTATTCAGTTCCGAACCTACGAGCAGTACTTC. Variable domain in full (rest from reference TRBV19 and TRBJ2-7): DGGITQSPKYLFRKEGQNVTLSCEQNLNHDAMYWYRQDPGQGLRLIYYSQIVNDFQKGDIAEGYSVSREKKESFPLTVTSAQKNPTAFYLCASSIQFRTYEQYFGPGTRLTVT.

Notes on this clone: This may be a read error: a much more frequent sequence differs by one nucleotide. The chain has TRBV25-1 and TRBJ1-1; no firm D call. In germline, CDR1 is MGHDK, CDR2 SYGVNS. This CDR3 comprises 12 residues. V lost 2 bases and J lost 2, with 3 bases in between. The CDR3, as DNA: TGTGCCAGCAGTGAACAAAACACTGAAGCTTTCTTT. Residues: CASSEQNTEAFF.

CDR3 residues: CASRLLAGASDTQYF. CDR3 in DNA: TGTGCCAGCAGGCTACTAGCGGGAGCCTCAGATACGCAGTATTTT. The V call is TRBV6-5, the J call TRBJ2-3; 11 bases are shared with TRBD2. The CDR3 is made up of 15 amino acids. Germline assignment: CDR1 MNHEY and CDR2 SVGAGI. V lost 6 bases, J lost 4 bases, and 6 bases stayed unmatched.

V gene TRBV28 combines with J gene TRBJ2-7; maybe TRBD1 (5 bases). Trimming cost V 4 bases and J 3 bases, with 16 bases left between them. CDR3 size: 15 residues. In germline, CDR1 is MDHEN, CDR2 SYDVKM. CDR3 in amino acids: CASSWQGLGIYEQYF. The CDR3, as DNA: TGTGCCAGCAGTTGGCAGGGTTTAGGTATCTACGAGCAGTACTTC.

The chain employs TRBV6-1 and TRBJ2-7, with 8 bases aligning to TRBD2. The CDR3 is 15 residues long. The ends lost 1 base at V and 0 bases at J; junction bases unmatched: 2. CDR1 and CDR2 from the germline V gene are MNHNS and SASEGT. This chain's CDR3 is CASSEEGTSSYEQYF. The DNA of the CDR3 is TGTGCCAGCAGTGAAGAAGGGACTAGCTCCTACGAGCAGTACTTC.

The V call is TRBV27, the J call TRBJ2-6, with no clear D. CDR1 is MNHEY and CDR2 is SMNVEV in the germline V gene (reference sequence). V dropped 4 bases and J dropped 1 base, with 2 bases sitting between them. CDR3 length equals 13 residues. The CDR3 DNA reads TGTGCCAGCAGTTCGTCTGGGGCCAACGTCCTGACTTTC. It yields the protein CASSSSGANVLTF.

This clone was counted only a few times. V usage is TRBV30 and J usage is TRBJ2-3; TRBD2 matches at 14 bases. The length of the CDR3 is 14 residues. J was trimmed by 5 bases and V by 8 bases; bases with no gene match: 6. CDR1 and CDR2 from the germline V gene are GTSNPN and SVGIG (reference sequence). This chain's CDR3 is CAGGTSGSGDTQYF. CDR3 coding DNA: TGTGCCGGGGGGACTAGCGGGAGTGGAGATACGCAGTATTTT.

This chain connects TRBV2 to TRBJ1-1; the D gene is possibly TRBD1 (5 bases). Germline CDR1 reads SNHLY; CDR2 reads FYNNEI. Trimming stripped 9 bases from V and 0 bases from J, with 14 bases between. CDR3 size: 14 residues. The CDR3 DNA reads TGTGCCAGTCGGGGGGATTATATGAACACTGAAGCTTTCTTT. Translating gives CASRGDYMNTEAFF.

The chain combines TRBV29-1 with TRBJ1-1, with TRBD1 matching 11 bases. V gave up 4 bases and J gave up 7 bases; unmatched junction bases: 8. The CDR3 sequence is 14 residues long. The germline CDR1 and CDR2 sequences are SQVTM and ANQGSEA. The CDR3 loop reads CSVAGQGALNEAFF. The CDR3 nucleotides are TGCAGCGTTGCCGGACAGGGGGCATTAAATGAAGCTTTCTTT.

In this sample, this clone turned up a few times. The chain couples TRBV29-1 to TRBJ1-3; D may be TRBD1 (5 bases). V gave up 3 bases and J gave up 4 bases, with 13 bases separating them. This CDR3 spans 14 amino acids. Per the germline V gene, CDR1 is SQVTM and CDR2 is ANQGSEA. In DNA form, the CDR3 reads TGCAGCGTTGATCAGGGTGATAAGGGAAACACCATATATTTT. Translation: CSVDQGDKGNTIYF.

V usage is TRBV6-5 and J usage is TRBJ1-5; no clear D. Looked up from germline, CDR1 is MNHEY and CDR2 is SVGAGI. The CDR3 is 12 amino acids. The V gene lost 8 bases and the J gene lost 4 bases, with 9 bases spanning the gap. The CDR3 sequence is CASSTGNQPQHF. The CDR3 DNA reads as TGTGCCAGCTCCACGGGGAATCAGCCCCAGCATTTT.

This clone was seen a handful of times. The CDR3 sequence is CASSAGTPNTGELFF. The CDR3 bases are TGCGCCAGCAGCGCCGGGACTCCGAACACCGGGGAGCTGTTTTTT. The V gene is TRBV5-1, the J gene TRBJ2-2, with D possibly matching TRBD2 (6 bases). Trimming took off 4 bases at V and 0 bases at J, with 10 bases between the two ends. The CDR3 loop spans 15 amino acids. Germline V CDR1 and CDR2: SGHRS, YFSETQ.

The chain is built from TRBV6-5 and TRBJ2-1, with 9 bases aligning to TRBD1. Germline V gene lookup returns CDR1 MNHEY and CDR2 SVGAGI. The CDR3 runs 15 residues. V trimming: 5 bases; J trimming: 2 bases; junction bases outside the gene matches: 4. The DNA for the CDR3 is TGTGCCAGCAGTCCACAGGGGGCCACCTACAATGAGCAGTTCTTC. This codes for CASSPQGATYNEQFF.

This clone was seen a handful of times. The chain has TRBV4-1 and TRBJ2-7; D call uncertain. This CDR3 region has 11 residues. The V and J ends lost 2 bases and 6 bases respectively, with 5 bases between them. Germline CDR1 and CDR2: MGHRA and YSYEKL. The CDR3 nucleotides read TGCGCCAGCAGCCAACTGAGCGAGCAGTACTTC. Translation gives CASSQLSEQYF.

The DNA of the CDR3 is TGTGCCAGCAGCTTGCTGGACAACTACGAGCAGTACTTC. Protein sequence: CASSLLDNYEQYF. The genes are TRBV7-3 and TRBJ2-7, with D maybe TRBD1 (5 bases). Germline V CDR1 and CDR2: SGHTA, FQGTGA. Trimming took off 3 bases at V and 3 bases at J, with 9 bases between the two ends. This CDR3 spans 13 amino acids.

The rearrangement links TRBV29-1 to TRBJ2-3; the match to TRBD2 covers 9 bases. The CDR3 contains 14 residues. In germline, CDR1 is SQVTM, CDR2 ANQGSEA. Germline trimming cut 4 bases from V and 6 bases from J; bases unmatched to any gene: 8. The DNA of the CDR3 is TGCAGCGTTGCTAGCGGGAATGCCGGGGATACGCAGTATTTT. Protein sequence: CSVASGNAGDTQYF.

The chain employs TRBV9 and TRBJ2-7; the match to TRBD1 covers 10 bases. V shed 4 bases and J 3 bases; nucleotides not matched to a gene: 7. The CDR3 has 15 amino acids. The germline CDR1 and CDR2 sequences are SGDLS and YYNGEE. In DNA, the CDR3 is TGTGCCAGCAGCCCCCCGGGACAGGGGTTCTACGAGCAGTACTTC. Encoded protein: CASSPPGQGFYEQYF.

This clone was recorded a few times. The chain is built from TRBV5-1 and TRBJ2-6, with TRBD1 matching 8 bases. V shed 6 bases, J shed 2 bases, and the junction held 10 bases outside the gene matches. From germline, CDR1 is SGHRS and CDR2 YFSETQ. This CDR3 has 17 residues. The CDR3 nucleotides are TGCGCCAGCACCGGGGACAGGACAAAACCTGGGGCCAACGTCCTGACTTTC. It yields the protein CASTGDRTKPGANVLTF.

This chain links TRBV7-3 with TRBJ2-3; D may be TRBD2 (6 bases). There are 14 residues in the CDR3. Trimming took 5 bases from V and 2 from J, leaving 11 bases between them. CDR1 and CDR2 from the germline V gene are SGHTA and FQGTGA. The CDR3 region has the DNA TGTGCCAGCAGCGCGGGACCCTACACAGATACGCAGTATTTT. It translates to CASSAGPYTDTQYF.

This chain joins TRBV12-5 and TRBJ2-7, with 7 bases matching TRBD2. The CDR3 contains 17 residues. V lost 0 bases, J lost 5 bases, and 13 bases stayed unmatched. Germline CDR1 and CDR2: LGHNT and FRNRAP. This chain's CDR3 is CASGLVRGRLAADEQYF. The CDR3 DNA reads TGTGCTAGTGGTTTGGTACGGGGTCGGCTAGCGGCCGACGAGCAGTACTTC.